The 8 T cell receptor beta chains below were found in one sample sequenced in a study of CD4 and CD8 cells across lung adenocarcinoma regions. TCRdb reprocessed the PCR reads with MiXCR, giving one entry per CDR3 protein. The top ten hold roughly 27% of the sample, which has about 12,000 distinct CDR3 sequences, 47% seen once. The sample consisted of CD8+ T cells from the margin of a lung tumor. Source of these receptors: a male donor with lung adenocarcinoma. The CD4 and CD8 labels of this study may be unreliable.

The J gene is TRBJ2-5, the V gene TRBV10-2; possible D gene TRBD2, 5 bases. V gave up 4 bases and J gave up 4 bases, with 16 bases separating them. The length of the CDR3 is 15 residues. Germline V gives CDR1 WSHSY, CDR2 SAAADI. The DNA for the CDR3 is TGCGCCAGCAGTGGACCTGCGGCCGCGGGAGAGACCCAGTACTTC. It yields the protein CASSGPAAAGETQYF.

This clonotype was observed many times. The rearrangement joins TRBV10-1 to TRBJ2-1; 9 bases are a match to TRBD1. The germline gives CDR1 WNHNN, CDR2 SYGVQD (reference sequence). This CDR3 contains 16 residues. V shed 0 bases and J 4 bases; nucleotides not matched to a gene: 4. The CDR3 bases are TGCGCCAGCAGTGAGTCTCAGGGACAGGGTTACAATGAGCAGTTCTTC. The encoded protein is CASSESQGQGYNEQFF.

In its sample, this clonotype was seen a few times. The genes are TRBV7-2 and TRBJ2-2; D not resolved. The V gene lost 3 bases and the J gene lost 7 bases, with 9 bases spanning the gap. The length of the CDR3 is 13 residues. Germline-derived CDR1 and CDR2 are SGHTA and FQGNSA. DNA for the CDR3: TGTGCCAGCAGCTTCGAAGGTTTCGGGGAGCTGTTTTTT. Translated: CASSFEGFGELFF.

To note about this clonotype: At one boundary the junction diverges from the germline segment, which might be a read error. The V gene is TRBV6-1, the J gene TRBJ2-1; 8 bases align to TRBD2. This CDR3 has 17 amino acids. Germline V gene sequence: CDR1 MNHNS, CDR2 SASEGT. The CDR3 DNA sequence: TGTGCCAGCAGGACGGGACTAGGGGGGGGCGACCCAGATACGCAGTATTTC. It specifies CASRTGLGGGDPDTQYF.

On this clonotype itself: One end of the junction does not line up with germline, which may come from a read error. This chain joins TRBV6-1 and TRBJ2-3; TRBD2 is a possible D gene (6 bases). CDR1 MNHNS and CDR2 SASEGT come from the germline V gene. This CDR3 contains 16 residues. The CDR3 nucleotides read TGTGCCAGCAGTGGGGCGGGGCGAGGAGCCAAAAATATGCAGTATTTC. Residues: CASSGAGRGAKNMQYF.

V is TRBV24-1 and J is TRBJ2-3, with D perhaps TRBD1 (5 bases). CDR3 length equals 16 residues. The germline gives CDR1 KGHDR, CDR2 SFDVKD. The ends were cut back, 0 bases at V and 0 bases at J, with 9 bases in the middle. The CDR3 bases are TGTGCCACCAGTGATTTGTTAGGGGAAAGCACAGATACGCAGTATTTT. Translated: CATSDLLGESTDTQYF.

This clonotype was detected many times. The J gene is TRBJ2-1, the V gene TRBV6-1; D is possibly TRBD2 (6 bases). Trimming left V 4 bases short and J 5 bases short, with 12 bases between. Germline V gene lookup returns CDR1 MNHNS and CDR2 SASEGT. This CDR3 contains 14 residues. The CDR3 coding sequence is TGTGCCAGCAGTGTAGCGGCCCAGAACAATGAGCAGTTCTTC. Protein product: CASSVAAQNNEQFF.

This clonotype was observed at least ten times. The chain has TRBV6-1 and TRBJ2-6; D possibly matches TRBD1 or TRBD2 (5 bases each). Germline V lookup: CDR1 MNHNS, CDR2 SASEGT. V lost 5 bases to trimming and J lost 0 bases, with 11 bases between them. The CDR3 runs to 16 residues. CDR3 DNA: TGTGCCAGCAGTCGGGGCGGTACCTCTGGGGCCAACGTCCTGACTTTC. Its protein is CASSRGGTSGANVLTF.